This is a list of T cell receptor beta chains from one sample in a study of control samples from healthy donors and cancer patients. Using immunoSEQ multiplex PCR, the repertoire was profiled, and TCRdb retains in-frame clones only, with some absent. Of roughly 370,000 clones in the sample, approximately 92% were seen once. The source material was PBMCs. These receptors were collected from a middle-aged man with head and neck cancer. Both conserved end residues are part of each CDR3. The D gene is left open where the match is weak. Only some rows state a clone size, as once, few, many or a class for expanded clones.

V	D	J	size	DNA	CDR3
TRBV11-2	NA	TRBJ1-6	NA	TGTGCCAGCAGCTTAGCCGGGTCACCCCTCCACTTT	CASSLAGSPLHF
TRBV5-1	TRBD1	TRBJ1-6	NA	TGCGCCAGCAGCTTGAGTCCCAGGGGGGATAATTCACCCCTCCACTTT	CASSLSPRGDNSPLHF
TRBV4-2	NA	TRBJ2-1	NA	TGTGCCAGCAGCCCCGGGACCCCGACCTACAATGAGCAGTTCTTC	CASSPGTPTYNEQFF
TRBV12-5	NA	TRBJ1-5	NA	TGTGCTAGTGGTTTTCGAGGAGCAAGCAATCAGCCCCAGCATTTT	CASGFRGASNQPQHF
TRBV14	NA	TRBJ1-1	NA	TGTGCCAGCAGCCAGGGACATGACACTGAAGCTTTCTTT	CASSQGHDTEAFF
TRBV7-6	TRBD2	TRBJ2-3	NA	TGTGCCAGCAGCACCCCCGGGACTAGCGGGGGGGCCTGGGGAGATACGCAGTATTTT	CASSTPGTSGGAWGDTQYF
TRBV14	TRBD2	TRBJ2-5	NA	TGTGCCAGCAGCCAAGGGACTAGCGGCGCCCTGGGCCAAGAGACCCAGTACTTC	CASSQGTSGALGQETQYF
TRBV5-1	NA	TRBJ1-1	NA	TGCGCCAGCAGCTTGGCCGGGACCCGGGGCCGTAACACTGAAGCTTTCTTT	CASSLAGTRGRNTEAFF
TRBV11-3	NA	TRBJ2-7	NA	TGTGCCAGCAGCTTAGAGGGGAGTATCGACGAGCAGTACTTC	CASSLEGSIDEQYF
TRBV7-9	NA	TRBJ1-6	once	TGTGCCAGTCAAATACAGGGTTCGATAAATTCACCCCTCCACTTT	CASQIQGSINSPLHF
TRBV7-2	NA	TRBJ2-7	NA	TGTGCCAGCAGCTTTACGGGCATTTCCTACGAGCAGTACTTC	CASSFTGISYEQYF
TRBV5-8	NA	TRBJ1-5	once	TGTGCCAGCAGAATGATTTCCTATAGCAATCAGCCCCAGCATTTT	CASRMISYSNQPQHF
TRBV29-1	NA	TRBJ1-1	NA	TGCAGCGTTGAGCGGAACACTGAAGCTTTCTTT	CSVERNTEAFF
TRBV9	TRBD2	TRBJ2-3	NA	TGTGCCAGCAGCGTAGAGATAGCGGGAGTTGATACGCAGTATTTT	CASSVEIAGVDTQYF
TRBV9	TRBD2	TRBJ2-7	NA	TGTGCCAGCAGCGTATCAGCGGGAGCAGGACGGGCTCGATCCTACGAGCAGTACTTC	CASSVSAGAGRARSYEQYF
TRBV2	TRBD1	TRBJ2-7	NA	TGTGCCAGCAGGAGGGGACAGGCGCGGGACGAGCAGTACTTC	CASRRGQARDEQYF
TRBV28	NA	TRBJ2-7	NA	TGTGCCAGCAGACCTTACCCACAGGGATACGAGCAGTACTTC	CASRPYPQGYEQYF
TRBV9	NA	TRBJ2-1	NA	TGTGCCAGCAGCCTCCGAGGGGGGGATTACAATGAGCAGTTCTTC	CASSLRGGDYNEQFF
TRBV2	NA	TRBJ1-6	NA	TGTGCCAGCGGGAGGCCTACAGGGTCCCTCCACTTT	CASGRPTGSLHF
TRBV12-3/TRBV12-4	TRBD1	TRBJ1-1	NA	TGTGCCAGCAGTTCCGAGGGGGCTGTTGGAGCTTTCTTT	CASSSEGAVGAFF
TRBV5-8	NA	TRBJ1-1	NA	TGTGCCAGCAGCATGGGTCCCCGGACAGTTCAGGGGACTGAAGCTTTCTTT	CASSMGPRTVQGTEAFF
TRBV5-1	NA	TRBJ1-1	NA	TGCGCCAGCAGCTTTGGGGCTCGAACTGACACTGAAGCTTTCTTT	CASSFGARTDTEAFF
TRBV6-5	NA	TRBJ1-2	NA	TGTGCCAGCAATCCAGAACAGGGTCGCGGCTATGGCTACACCTTC	CASNPEQGRGYGYTF
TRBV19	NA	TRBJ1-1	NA	TGTGCCAGTAGTATATCAGGGATGATGAACACTGAAGCTTTCTTT	CASSISGMMNTEAFF
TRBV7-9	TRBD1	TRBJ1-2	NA	TGTGCCAGCAGCTCCCGGACAGGGGCCGGTGGCTACACCTTC	CASSSRTGAGGYTF
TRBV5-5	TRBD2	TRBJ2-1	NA	TGTGCCAGCAGCTCGAGACTAGCGGGGGACAATGAGCAGTTCTTC	CASSSRLAGDNEQFF
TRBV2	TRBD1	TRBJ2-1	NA	TGTGCCAGCAGCCGGGACAGGGCTAACAATGAGCAGTTCTTC	CASSRDRANNEQFF
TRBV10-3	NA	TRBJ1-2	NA	TGTGCCATCACCGGGGGCCGAGACCCCTATGGCTACACCTTC	CAITGGRDPYGYTF
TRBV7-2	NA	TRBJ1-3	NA	TGTGCCAGCAGCCCTCAACCGGGACACGTACGAAACACCATATATTTT	CASSPQPGHVRNTIYF
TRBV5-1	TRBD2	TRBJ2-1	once	TGCGCCAGCAGCTTCCAGGCTAGCGGGGGCATAGACAATGAGCAGTTCTTC	CASSFQASGGIDNEQFF
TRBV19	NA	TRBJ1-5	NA	TGTGCCAGTAGCGGGACGGATTATCAGCCCCAGCATTTT	CASSGTDYQPQHF
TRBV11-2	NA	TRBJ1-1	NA	TGTGCCAGCAGCTTAGGTGGGGTCAGGAGGAACACTGAAGCTTTCTTT	CASSLGGVRRNTEAFF
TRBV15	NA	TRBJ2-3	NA	TGTGCCACCAGCAGGGAATTAGATACGCAGTATTTT	CATSRELDTQYF
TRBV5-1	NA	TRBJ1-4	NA	TGCGCCAGCAGTTATGACGGCTATAATGAAAAACTGTTTTTT	CASSYDGYNEKLFF
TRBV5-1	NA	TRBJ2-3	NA	TGCGCCAGCAGCTGGAACAGGGAGGGCACAGATACGCAGTATTTT	CASSWNREGTDTQYF
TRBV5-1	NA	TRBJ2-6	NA	TGCGCCAGCAGCTTGTGGCAGATCTCTGGGGCCAACGTCCTGACTTTC	CASSLWQISGANVLTF
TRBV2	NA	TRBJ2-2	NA	TGTGCCAGCGCTGGGTTCGTCGCCGGGGAGCTGTTTTTT	CASAGFVAGELFF
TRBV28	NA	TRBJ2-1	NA	TGTGCCAGCAGTTTCGAGAAGCTCTCCTACAATGAGCAGTTCTTC	CASSFEKLSYNEQFF
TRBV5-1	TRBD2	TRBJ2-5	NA	TGCGCCAGCAGATACCGGTCAGCGGGGGGTGGCCAAGAGACCCAGTACTTC	CASRYRSAGGGQETQYF
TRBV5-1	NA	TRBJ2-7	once	TGCGCCAGCAGCTTGGTACAACCCCCCTCCTACGAGCAGTACTTC	CASSLVQPPSYEQYF
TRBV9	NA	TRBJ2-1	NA	TGTGCCAGCAGCGCCATCCATACCCACAATGAGCAGTTCTTC	CASSAIHTHNEQFF
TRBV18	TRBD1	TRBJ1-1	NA	TGTGCCAGCTCACTCGGACAGGGCGGGAACACTGAAGCTTTCTTT	CASSLGQGGNTEAFF
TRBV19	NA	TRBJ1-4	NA	TGTGCCAGTAGTATCCTAAGAACCGGGACCATGTTTTTT	CASSILRTGTMFF
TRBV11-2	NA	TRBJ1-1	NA	TGTGCCAGCAGCTACGGACAAACTGTTGAAGCTTTCTTT	CASSYGQTVEAFF